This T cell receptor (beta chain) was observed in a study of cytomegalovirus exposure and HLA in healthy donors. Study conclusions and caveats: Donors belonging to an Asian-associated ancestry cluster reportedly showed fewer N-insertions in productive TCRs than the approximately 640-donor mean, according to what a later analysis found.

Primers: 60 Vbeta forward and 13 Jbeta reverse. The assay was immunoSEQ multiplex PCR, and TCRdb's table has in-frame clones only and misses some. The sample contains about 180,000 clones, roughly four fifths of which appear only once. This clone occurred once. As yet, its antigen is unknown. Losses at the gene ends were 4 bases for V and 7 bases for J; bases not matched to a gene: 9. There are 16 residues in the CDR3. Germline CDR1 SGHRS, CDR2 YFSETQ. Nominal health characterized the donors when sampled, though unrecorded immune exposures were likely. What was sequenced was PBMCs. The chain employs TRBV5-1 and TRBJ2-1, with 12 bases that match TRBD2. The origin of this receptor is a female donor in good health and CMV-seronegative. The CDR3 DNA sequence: TGCGCCAGCAGCCAACAACTAGCGGGAGGTAATAATGAGCAGTTCTTC. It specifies CASSQQLAGGNNEQFF.